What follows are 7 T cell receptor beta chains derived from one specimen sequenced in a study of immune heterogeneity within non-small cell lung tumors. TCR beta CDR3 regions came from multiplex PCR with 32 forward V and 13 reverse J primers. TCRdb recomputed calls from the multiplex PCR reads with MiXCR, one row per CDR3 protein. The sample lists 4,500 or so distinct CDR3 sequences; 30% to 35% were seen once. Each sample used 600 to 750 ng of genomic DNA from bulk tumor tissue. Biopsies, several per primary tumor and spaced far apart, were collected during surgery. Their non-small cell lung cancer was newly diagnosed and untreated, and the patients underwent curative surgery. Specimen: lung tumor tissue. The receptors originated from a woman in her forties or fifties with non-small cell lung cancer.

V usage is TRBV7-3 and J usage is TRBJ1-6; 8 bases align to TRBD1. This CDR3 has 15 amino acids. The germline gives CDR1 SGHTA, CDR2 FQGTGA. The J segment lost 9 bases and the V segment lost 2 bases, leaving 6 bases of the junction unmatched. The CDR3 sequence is CASSLGQGAGSPLHF. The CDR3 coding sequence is TGTGCCAGCAGCTTAGGTCAGGGGGCGGGTTCACCCCTCCACTTT.

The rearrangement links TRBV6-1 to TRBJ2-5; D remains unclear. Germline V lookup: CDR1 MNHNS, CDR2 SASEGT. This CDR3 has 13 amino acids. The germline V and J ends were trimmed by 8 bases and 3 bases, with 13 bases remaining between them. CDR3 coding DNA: TGTGCCAGCTTCGACACCGCGAAAGAGACCCAGTACTTC. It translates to CASFDTAKETQYF.

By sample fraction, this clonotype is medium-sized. The CDR3 protein is CASSLSTTRLYEQYF. CDR3 coding DNA: TGCGCCAGCAGCTTGTCGACAACTCGATTATACGAGCAGTACTTC. The V gene is TRBV5-1, the J gene TRBJ2-7, with D hard to call. The length of the CDR3 is 15 residues. Trimming left V 1 base short and J 4 bases short, with 15 bases between. Germline V CDR1 and CDR2: SGHRS, YFSETQ.

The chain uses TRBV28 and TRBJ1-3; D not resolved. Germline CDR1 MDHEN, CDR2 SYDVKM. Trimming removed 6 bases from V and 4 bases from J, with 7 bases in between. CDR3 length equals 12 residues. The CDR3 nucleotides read TGTGCCAGCAGCTTCAGGGGAAACACCATATATTTT. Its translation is CASSFRGNTIYF.

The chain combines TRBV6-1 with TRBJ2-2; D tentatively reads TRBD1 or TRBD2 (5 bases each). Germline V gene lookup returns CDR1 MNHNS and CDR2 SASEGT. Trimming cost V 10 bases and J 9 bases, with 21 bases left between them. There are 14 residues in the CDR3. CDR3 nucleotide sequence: TGTGCCACCTGGGACGGGATGGTCGTATGGGAGCTGTTTTTT. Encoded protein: CATWDGMVVWELFF.

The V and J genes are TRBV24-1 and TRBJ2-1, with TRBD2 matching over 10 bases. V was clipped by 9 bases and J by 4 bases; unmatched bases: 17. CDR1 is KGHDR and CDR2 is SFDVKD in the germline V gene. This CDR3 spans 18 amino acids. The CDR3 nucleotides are TGTGCCACCGGGGGGGCTTGGACTAGCGGATCGGAATACAATGAGCAGTTCTTC. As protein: CATGGAWTSGSEYNEQFF.

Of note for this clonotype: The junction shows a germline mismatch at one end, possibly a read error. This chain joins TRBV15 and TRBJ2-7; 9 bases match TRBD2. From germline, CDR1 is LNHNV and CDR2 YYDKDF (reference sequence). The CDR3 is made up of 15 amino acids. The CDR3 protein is CVTSRDSGRFYEQYF. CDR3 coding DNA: TGTGTCACCAGCAGAGATAGCGGGAGATTCTACGAGCAATACTTC.